This T cell receptor (beta chain) was captured in a study of T cell responses to AZD1222 COVID-19 vaccine. Study-wide points: Compared with day 0, the breadth and depth of the Spike-specific TCR repertoire rose significantly after two doses of AZD1222. The number of AZD1222 recipients seropositive at baseline was only five or six. Targeting of unmutated variant regions was reportedly seen in nearly half of spike-specific TCRs.

A note on this clone: Its target is not known.

The CDR3 length is 15 residues. Germline V gene lookup returns CDR1 ENHRY and CDR2 SYGVKD. The V end was cut by 3 bases, the J end by 2 bases, with 14 bases between. TCRdb keeps only in-frame clones here, not all; method: immunoSEQ multiplex PCR. The sample lists about 120,000 clones, around nine tenths occurring once. Second-dose intervals of approximately 4 or approximately 12 weeks were pooled. The receptor was isolated from an adult who received the AZD1222 COVID-19 vaccine. The sample here was peripheral blood, taken 28 days after the second AZD1222 dose. The chain couples TRBV10-3 to TRBJ2-7; a possible D gene is TRBD1 (6 bases). Here the CDR3 reads CAISEAGDKAYEQYF. The CDR3 region has the DNA TGTGCCATCAGTGAAGCTGGGGACAAGGCCTACGAGCAGTACTTC.